This TCR beta chain was found in a study of shared clonotypes between healthy human individuals. Those who donated were healthy HIV-negative adults, with no recent acute infections or vaccinations reported. It was at deep level that the assay was run. Among the unsorted PBMC samples, replicate PCRs used approximately 270 ng DNA, 31,000 or so T cell genomes. Unsorted PBMC DNA went through sequencing on ten immunoSEQ deep assay plates. The table came from immunoSEQ multiplex PCR; TCRdb's copy has only in-frame clones and leaves some out. The table has 400,000 to 550,000 clones, roughly 78% seen once. The CDR3 covers 18 residues. CDR1 is SNHLY, CDR2 FYNNEI, per germline. V lost 0 bases, J lost 0 bases, and 11 bases stayed unmatched.

The origin of this receptor is a woman in her thirties or forties in good health. Some clones in this sample may be carry-over from other donors' samples. The sample consisted of PBMCs. The rearrangement links TRBV2 to TRBJ2-7, with 7 bases lining up with TRBD2. The DNA of the CDR3 is TGTGCCAGCAGTGAAGCGCTTAGCTGGGGGGGGAGCTCCTACGAGCAGTACTTC. Translated, it gives CASSEALSWGGSSYEQYF.